This entry lists 21 T cell receptor beta chains sequenced from one sample in a study of blood T cells in healthy people across ages. A J-beta primer mix and a sample-barcoded 5' primer were used in a second PCR of about 7 to 12 cycles. TCRdb analysed the 5' RACE reads with MiXCR anew, one entry per CDR3 protein. The data contain approximately 690,000 distinct CDR3 sequences, 58% of them singletons. Material: blood. The origin of the receptors is a man aged 55 to 70 in good health.

V and J are TRBV5-1 and TRBJ1-1; D is unclear. Trimming pared 4 bases from V and 4 bases from J, leaving 20 bases between. This CDR3 has 16 amino acids. Germline V gene sequence: CDR1 SGHRS, CDR2 YFSETQ. CDR3 sequence: CASSPLVGSVGTEAFF. For the CDR3, the DNA is TGCGCCAGCAGCCCACTCGTTGGGTCAGTCGGCACTGAAGCTTTCTTT. Full variable domain (remainder filled in from reference TRBV5-1 and TRBJ1-1): KAGVTQTPRYLIKTRGQQVTLSCSPISGHRSVSWYQQTPGQGLQFLFEYFSETQRNKGNFPGRFSGRQFSNSRSEMNVSTLELGDSALYLCASSPLVGSVGTEAFFGQGTRLTVV.

This clonotype appeared a few times. The J gene is TRBJ1-1, the V gene TRBV18; D uncertain. This CDR3 is built from 14 residues. V lost 1 base and J lost 0, with 6 bases in between. CDR1 is KGHSH, CDR2 LQKENI, per germline. The CDR3 sequence is CASSPRGMNTEAFF. The CDR3 nucleotides are TGTGCCAGCTCACCACGGGGAATGAACACTGAAGCTTTCTTT. The entire variable domain, with the rest obtained from reference TRBV18 and TRBJ1-1, is as follows: NAGVMQNPRHLVRRRGQEARLRCSPMKGHSHVYWYRQLPEEGLKFMVYLQKENIIDESGMPKERFSAEFPKEGPSILRIQQVVRGDSAAYFCASSPRGMNTEAFFGQGTRLTVV.

This chain links TRBV6-1 with TRBJ2-1, with D possibly matching TRBD2 (5 bases). V lost 4 bases and J lost 4, with 14 bases in between. The CDR3 is made up of 15 amino acids. Germline assignment: CDR1 MNHNS and CDR2 SASEGT. CDR3 coding DNA: TGTGCCAGCAGTGCGACCCGCGGCGGGTACAATGAGCAGTTCTTC. Protein sequence: CASSATRGGYNEQFF.

The chain recombines TRBV5-6 with TRBJ2-1, with D tentatively TRBD2 (5 bases). This CDR3 comprises 14 residues. With 6 bases removed from V and 10 bases from J, the gap between germline ends came to 20 bases. The germline V gene has CDR1 SGHDT and CDR2 YYEEEE. This CDR3 is CASNDQLVPYEQFF. The CDR3 nucleotides read TGTGCCAGCAACGATCAACTAGTCCCCTACGAGCAGTTCTTC.

This clonotype was detected only a few times. This chain uses TRBV11-1 with TRBJ2-5; either TRBD1 or TRBD2 may fit D (5 bases each). The CDR3 runs 15 residues. Germline CDR1 SGHAT, CDR2 FQDESV (reference sequence). The V and J ends lost 0 bases and 1 base respectively, with 9 bases between them. The CDR3, as DNA: TGTGCCAGCAGCTTAGCGGGGGTCTTCCAAGAGACCCAGTACTTC. This gives the protein CASSLAGVFQETQYF. Full variable domain (missing parts from reference TRBV11-1 and TRBJ2-5): EAEVAQSPRYKITEKSQAVAFWCDPISGHATLYWYRQILGQGPELLVQFQDESVVDDSQLPKDRFSAERLKGVDSTLKIQPAELGDSAMYLCASSLAGVFQETQYFGPGTRLLVL.

The chain links TRBV5-1 to TRBJ2-7; D is unclear. Germline V gene lookup returns CDR1 SGHRS and CDR2 YFSETQ. The V end lost 0 bases, the J end lost 5 bases, and 12 bases lay between the germline ends. The CDR3 extends over 14 amino acids. CDR3 nucleotides: TGCGCCAGCAGCTTGGTAAAGAATGGGGACGAGCAGTACTTC. Its translation is CASSLVKNGDEQYF.

This clonotype showed up just a few times. V usage is TRBV12-3 or TRBV12-4 and J usage is TRBJ1-6, with no clear D. Trimming stripped 2 bases from V and 7 bases from J, with 9 bases between. The CDR3 length is 14 residues. CDR3 residues: CASSLHPKNSPLHF. CDR3 nucleotides: TGTGCCAGCAGTTTACATCCGAAGAATTCACCCCTCCACTTT.

This clonotype occurred a few times. This chain uses TRBV5-6 with TRBJ2-1, with a tentative D call TRBD2 (5 bases). Trimming left V 3 bases short and J 3 bases short, with 19 bases between. CDR3 size: 17 residues. Per the germline V gene, CDR1 is SGHDT and CDR2 is YYEEEE. CDR3 coding DNA: TGTGCCAGCAGCTCGCTGGCGGGCCCTCTAGACTACAATGAGCAGTTCTTC. Translated, it gives CASSSLAGPLDYNEQFF.

There are a few counts of this clonotype. V usage is TRBV20-1 and J usage is TRBJ1-6; D possibly corresponds to TRBD1 (5 bases). Germline V gene lookup returns CDR1 DFQATT and CDR2 SNEGSKA (reference sequence). CDR3 size: 14 residues. Trimming removed 1 base at V and 7 bases at J, with 11 bases between. CDR3 in DNA: TGCAGTGCTAGAGCCCGGGGGGGGAATTCACCCCTCCACTTT. It is translated as CSARARGGNSPLHF.

The sample holds a few counts of this clonotype. The chain has TRBV6-5 and TRBJ2-1, with a tentative D call TRBD1 (6 bases). Between the trimmed V and J ends, which lost 2 bases and 8 bases, there was a span of 16 bases. Per the germline V gene, CDR1 is MNHEY and CDR2 is SVGAGI. This CDR3 has 15 amino acids. CDR3 region: CASSYRQDFGYEQFF. The CDR3 DNA sequence: TGTGCCAGCAGTTACAGACAGGACTTCGGTTATGAGCAGTTCTTC.

This clonotype has just one count. V is TRBV11-2 and J is TRBJ2-1; D is ambiguous. The V end lost 0 bases, the J end lost 5 bases, and 8 bases lay between the germline ends. Germline V CDR1 and CDR2: SGHAT, FQNNGV. This CDR3 spans 14 amino acids. The CDR3 DNA sequence: TGTGCCAGCAGCTTAGATCAGTGGGACAATGAGCAGTTCTTC. It encodes CASSLDQWDNEQFF.

This rearrangement joins TRBV5-1 to TRBJ2-5, with D possibly being TRBD2 (6 bases). The germline V gene has CDR1 SGHRS and CDR2 YFSETQ. V lost 4 bases, J lost 5 bases, and 24 bases lay in between. There are 17 residues in the CDR3. The chain's CDR3 is CASSVATEPVAGETQYF. The CDR3 nucleotides read TGCGCCAGCAGCGTAGCTACAGAACCGGTGGCGGGGGAGACCCAGTACTTC.

This clonotype came up once. The chain employs TRBV20-1 and TRBJ2-7, with D unresolved. Germline V gene sequence: CDR1 DFQATT, CDR2 SNEGSKA (reference sequence). The CDR3 consists of 12 residues. The V end lost 2 bases, the J end lost 1 base, and 6 bases lay between the germline ends. CDR3 nucleotide sequence: TGCAGTGCTAGAACGCTGTCCTACGAGCAGTACTTC. Translation: CSARTLSYEQYF.

In its sample, this clonotype was seen a few times. The J gene is TRBJ2-5, the V gene TRBV3-1, with 12 bases fitting TRBD2. The CDR3 extends over 16 amino acids. The J segment lost 1 base and the V segment lost 3 bases, leaving 3 bases of the junction unmatched. Germline V CDR1 and CDR2: LGHDT, YNNKEL (reference sequence). In DNA form, the CDR3 reads TGTGCCAGCAGCCACCCGACTAGCGGGGGCCAAGAGACCCAGTACTTC. It translates to CASSHPTSGGQETQYF.

This clonotype has only a few counts. In DNA, the CDR3 is TGTGCCAGCAGACAGGGGACCGCGGACGAGCAGTACTTC. Amino acids: CASRQGTADEQYF. The chain recombines TRBV28 with TRBJ2-7; the match to TRBD1 covers 7 bases. The CDR3 is 13 amino acids. From germline, CDR1 is MDHEN and CDR2 SYDVKM. Germline trimming cut 6 bases from V and 5 bases from J; bases unmatched to any gene: 7.

V gene TRBV7-8 combines with J gene TRBJ2-7; 11 nucleotides match TRBD1. J lost 5 bases, V lost 5 bases, and 8 bases had no gene match. The V gene's germline CDR1 is SGHVS and CDR2 FQNEAQ. The CDR3 consists of 15 residues. This CDR3 reads CASSRYWTGGNEQYF. The CDR3 coding sequence is TGTGCCAGCAGCCGATACTGGACAGGGGGCAACGAGCAGTACTTC.

This clonotype was found many times. The V gene is TRBV12-3 or TRBV12-4, the J gene TRBJ2-5, with D tentatively TRBD1 or TRBD2 (6 bases each). Trimming stripped 7 bases from V and 5 bases from J, with 11 bases between. This CDR3 is 12 amino acids long. CDR3 DNA: TGTGCCAGCAAGGGGGACTGGGAGACCCAGTACTTC. Amino acid sequence: CASKGDWETQYF.

In its sample, this clonotype was seen a few times. A single base separates this from a much larger clone, so it may be a read error. The chain links TRBV18 to TRBJ1-2; D is unresolved. Deletions cut 4 bases from V and 7 bases from J, with 19 bases between. This CDR3 spans 15 amino acids. Germline V lookup: CDR1 KGHSH, CDR2 LQKENI. The CDR3 nucleotides read TGTGCCAGCTCACAAGCCGACGGCGATCCCTGTGGCTACACCTTC. Translated, it gives CASSQADGDPCGYTF.

This clonotype was seen repeatedly, ten times or more. Its ends do not fully match the called genes, so a read error is possible. The chain combines TRBV18 with TRBJ2-7; D not certain. The CDR3 runs 12 residues. Germline V gene data show CDR1 as KGHSH and CDR2 as LQKENI. DNA of the CDR3: TGTGCCAGCGCACCAGAAGGCTACGAGCAGTACTTC. It encodes CASAPEGYEQYF.

V gene TRBV2 combines with J gene TRBJ1-4; maybe TRBD1 (5 bases). Germline CDR1 SNHLY, CDR2 FYNNEI. The CDR3 has 15 amino acids. Trimming removed 3 bases at V and 0 bases at J, with 8 bases between. The CDR3 is CASSDATATNEKLFF. The CDR3, as DNA: TGTGCCAGCAGTGACGCGACAGCAACTAATGAAAAACTGTTTTTT. Using reference TRBV2 and TRBJ1-4 for the parts outside the CDR3, the full variable domain is EPEVTQTPSHQVTQMGQEVILRCVPISNHLYFYWYRQILGQKVEFLVSFYNNEISEKSEIFDDQFSVERPDGSNFTLKIRSTKLEDSAMYFCASSDATATNEKLFFGSGTQLSVL.

The J gene is TRBJ2-1, the V gene TRBV7-2, with TRBD2 matching 9 bases. The germline V gene has CDR1 SGHTA and CDR2 FQGNSA. This CDR3 has 15 residues. Trimming took 2 bases from V and 7 from J; bases not matched to a gene: 6. Here the CDR3 DNA reads TGTGCCAGCAGCTTAAAGTCTAGCGGGGAGAATGAGCAGTTCTTC. Translation: CASSLKSSGENEQFF.